This T cell receptor beta chain is drawn from a study of identical twins. Study results and limitations: Less excess twin sharing appeared in beta out-of-frame sequences. Model-predicted out-of-frame TCR alpha sharing fell below observed values in monozygotic twins.

After template switching added a universal primer site, the resulting cDNA carried unique molecular identifiers. From the 5' RACE reads, TCRdb called clonotypes with MiXCR, one entry per CDR3 protein. This sample yields 600,000 to 800,000 distinct CDR3 sequences, of which 21% are seen a single time; 4% to 5.5% belongs to the top ten. Germline V gives CDR1 SGHRS, CDR2 YFSETQ. Trimming took 4 bases from V and 5 from J; bases not matched to a gene: 6. This CDR3 comprises 15 residues. This clonotype has just a few counts. Antigen unknown. The data also belong to a second study, concerning T cells expressing NK-cell markers. From that report: About 6 donors had dominant NKG2C+ clonotypes that comprised roughly 1.0-7.0% of their CD8+ T cells.

The clonotype was recovered from a woman younger than 35 in good health. The sequencing sample was made of PBMCs. The V gene is TRBV5-1, the J gene TRBJ2-3, with 11 bases matching TRBD2. CDR3 DNA sequence: TGCGCCAGCAGCAATAGCGGGGGGGCCCGAGATACGCAGTATTTT. Its translation is CASSNSGGARDTQYF.